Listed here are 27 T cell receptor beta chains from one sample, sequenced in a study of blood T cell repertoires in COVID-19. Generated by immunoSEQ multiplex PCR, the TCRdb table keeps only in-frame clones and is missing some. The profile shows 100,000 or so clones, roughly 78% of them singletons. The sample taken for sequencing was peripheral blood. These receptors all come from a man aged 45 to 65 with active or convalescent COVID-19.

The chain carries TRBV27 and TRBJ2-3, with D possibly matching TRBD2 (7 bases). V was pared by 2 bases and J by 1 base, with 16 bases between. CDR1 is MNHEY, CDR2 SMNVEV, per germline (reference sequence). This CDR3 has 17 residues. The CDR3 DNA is TGTGCCAGCAGTTTAGGTGGGGGGGCTATAGGCACAGATACGCAGTATTTT. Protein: CASSLGGGAIGTDTQYF.

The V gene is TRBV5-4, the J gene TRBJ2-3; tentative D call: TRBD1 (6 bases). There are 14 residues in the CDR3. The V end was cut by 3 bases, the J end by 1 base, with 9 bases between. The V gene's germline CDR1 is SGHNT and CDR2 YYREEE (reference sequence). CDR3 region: CASSSRQGTDTQYF. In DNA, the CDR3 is TGTGCCAGCAGCTCCCGACAGGGCACAGATACGCAGTATTTT.

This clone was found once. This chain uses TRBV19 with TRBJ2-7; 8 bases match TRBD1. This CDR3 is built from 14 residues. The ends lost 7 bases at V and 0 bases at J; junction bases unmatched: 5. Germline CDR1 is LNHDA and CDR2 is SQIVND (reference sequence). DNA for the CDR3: TGTGCCAGTATCCAGGGGGCGGACTCCTACGAGCAGTACGTC. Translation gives CASIQGADSYEQYV.

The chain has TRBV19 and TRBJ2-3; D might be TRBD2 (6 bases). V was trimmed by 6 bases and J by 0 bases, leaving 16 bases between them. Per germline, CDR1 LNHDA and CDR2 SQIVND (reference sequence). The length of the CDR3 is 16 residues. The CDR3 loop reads CASRPRWAGSTDTQYF. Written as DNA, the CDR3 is TGTGCCAGTAGACCTCGCTGGGCGGGGAGCACAGATACGCAGTATTTT.

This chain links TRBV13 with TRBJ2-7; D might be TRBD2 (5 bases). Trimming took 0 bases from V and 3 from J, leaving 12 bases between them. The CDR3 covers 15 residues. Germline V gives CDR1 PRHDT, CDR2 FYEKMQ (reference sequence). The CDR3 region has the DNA TGTGCCAGCAGCTTAGGCCGAGGGAAGGACTACGAGCAGTACTTC. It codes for CASSLGRGKDYEQYF.

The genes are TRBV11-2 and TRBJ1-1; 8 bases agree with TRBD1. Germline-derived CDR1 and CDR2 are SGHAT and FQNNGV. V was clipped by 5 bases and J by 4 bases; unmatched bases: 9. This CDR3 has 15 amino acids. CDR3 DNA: TGTGCCAGCAGCCCCCGGGACAGGATAGGCACTGAAGCTTTCTTT. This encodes CASSPRDRIGTEAFF.

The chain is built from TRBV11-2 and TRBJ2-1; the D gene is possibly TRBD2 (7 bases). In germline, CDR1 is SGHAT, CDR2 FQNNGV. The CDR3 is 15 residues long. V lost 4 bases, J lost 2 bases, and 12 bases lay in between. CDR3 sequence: CASSSEGGPYNEQFF. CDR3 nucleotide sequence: TGTGCCAGCAGCTCTGAGGGGGGGCCCTACAATGAGCAGTTCTTC.

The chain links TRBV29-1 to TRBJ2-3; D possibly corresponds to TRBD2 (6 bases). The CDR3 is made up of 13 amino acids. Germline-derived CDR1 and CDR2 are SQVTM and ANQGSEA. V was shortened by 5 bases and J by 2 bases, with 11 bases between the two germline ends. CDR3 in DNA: TGCAGCGTTTGGGGCGGGGCCACAGATACGCAGTATTTT. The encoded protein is CSVWGGATDTQYF.

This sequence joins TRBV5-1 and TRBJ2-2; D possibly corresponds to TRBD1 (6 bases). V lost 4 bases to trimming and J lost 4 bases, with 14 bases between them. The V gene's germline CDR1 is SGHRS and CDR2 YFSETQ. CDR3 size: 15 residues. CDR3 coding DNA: TGCGCCAGCAGCCCCGGACAGCTGGGCACCGGGGAGCTGTTTTTT. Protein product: CASSPGQLGTGELFF. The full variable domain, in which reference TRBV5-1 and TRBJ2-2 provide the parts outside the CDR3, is KAGVTQTPRYLIKTRGQQVTLSCSPISGHRSVSWYQQTPGQGLQFLFEYFSETQRNKGNFPGRFSGRQFSNSRSEMNVSTLELGDSALYLCASSPGQLGTGELFFGEGSRLTVL.

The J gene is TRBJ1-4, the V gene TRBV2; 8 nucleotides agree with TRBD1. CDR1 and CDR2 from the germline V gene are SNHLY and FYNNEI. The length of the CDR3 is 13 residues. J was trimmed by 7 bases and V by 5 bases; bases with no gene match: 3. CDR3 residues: CASSPGGGEKLFF. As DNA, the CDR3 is TGTGCCAGCAGTCCAGGGGGCGGTGAAAAACTGTTTTTT.

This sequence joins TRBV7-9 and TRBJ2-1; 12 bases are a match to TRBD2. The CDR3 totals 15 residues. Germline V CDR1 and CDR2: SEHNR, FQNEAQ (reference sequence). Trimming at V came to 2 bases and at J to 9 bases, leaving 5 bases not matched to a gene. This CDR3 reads CASSLLAGGIVEQFF. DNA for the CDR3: TGTGCCAGCAGCTTACTAGCGGGGGGGATCGTTGAGCAGTTCTTC.

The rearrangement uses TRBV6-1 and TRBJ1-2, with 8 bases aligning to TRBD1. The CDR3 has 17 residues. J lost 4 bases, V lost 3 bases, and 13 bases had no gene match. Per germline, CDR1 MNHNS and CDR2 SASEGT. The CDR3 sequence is CASSEGIGQGQGYGYTF. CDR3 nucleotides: TGTGCCAGCAGTGAGGGGATCGGACAGGGTCAGGGCTATGGCTACACCTTC.

The CDR3 DNA sequence: TGCGCCAGCAGCCTCGACAGGGTAGGCAATCAGCCCCAGCATTTT. Its protein product is CASSLDRVGNQPQHF. The chain recombines TRBV4-1 with TRBJ1-5, with 7 bases fitting TRBD1. The V and J ends lost 4 bases and 2 bases, in that order; junction bases with no gene match: 5. Germline assignment: CDR1 MGHRA and CDR2 YSYEKL. The length of the CDR3 is 15 residues.

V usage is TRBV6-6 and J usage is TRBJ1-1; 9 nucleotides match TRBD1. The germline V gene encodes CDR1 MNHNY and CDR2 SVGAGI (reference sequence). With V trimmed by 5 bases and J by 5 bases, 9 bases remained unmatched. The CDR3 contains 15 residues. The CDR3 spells CASSPYGTGRTEAFF. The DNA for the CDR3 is TGTGCCAGCAGTCCTTACGGGACAGGGCGGACTGAAGCTTTCTTT.

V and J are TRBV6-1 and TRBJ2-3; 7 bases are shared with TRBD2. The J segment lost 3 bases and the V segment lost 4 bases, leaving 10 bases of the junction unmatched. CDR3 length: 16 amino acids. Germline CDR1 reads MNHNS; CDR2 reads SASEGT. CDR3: CASSAHGGLETDTQYF. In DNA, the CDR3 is TGTGCCAGCAGTGCCCATGGAGGACTAGAGACAGATACGCAGTATTTT.

CDR3 protein: CASSSGLAGLTDTQYF. For the CDR3, the DNA is TGCGCCAGCAGCTCCGGACTAGCGGGCCTCACAGATACGCAGTATTTT. This chain uses TRBV5-1 with TRBJ2-3, with 11 bases fitting TRBD2. The CDR3 contains 16 residues. Germline loops: CDR1 SGHRS, CDR2 YFSETQ. J gave up 2 bases and V 3 bases, and 5 bases lay outside the gene matches. Complete variable domain (other parts from reference TRBV5-1 and TRBJ2-3): KAGVTQTPRYLIKTRGQQVTLSCSPISGHRSVSWYQQTPGQGLQFLFEYFSETQRNKGNFPGRFSGRQFSNSRSEMNVSTLELGDSALYLCASSSGLAGLTDTQYFGPGTRLTVL.

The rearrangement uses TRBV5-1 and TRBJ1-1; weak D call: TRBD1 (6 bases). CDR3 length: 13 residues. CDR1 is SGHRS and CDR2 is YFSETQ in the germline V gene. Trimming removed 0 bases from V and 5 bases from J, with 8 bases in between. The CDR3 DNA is TGCGCCAGCAGCTTGGGGACAGATACTGAAGCTTTCTTT. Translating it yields CASSLGTDTEAFF.

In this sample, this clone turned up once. CDR3 DNA: TGCGCCAGCAGCCCGGACAGGGGAAACCGGCCCCAGCATTTT. Its protein is CASSPDRGNRPQHF. This sequence joins TRBV23-1 and TRBJ1-5; TRBD1 matches at 9 bases. TRBV23-1 is recorded as an ORF, its role being uncertain. This CDR3 is 14 amino acids long. The ends lost 6 bases at V and 9 bases at J; junction bases unmatched: 9.

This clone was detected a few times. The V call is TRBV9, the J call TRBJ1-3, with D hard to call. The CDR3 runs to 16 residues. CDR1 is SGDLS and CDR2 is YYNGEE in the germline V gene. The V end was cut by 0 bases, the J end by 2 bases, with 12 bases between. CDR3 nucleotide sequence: TGTGCCAGCAGCGTAGGTTACCTCCTAACTGGAAACACCATATATTTT. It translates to CASSVGYLLTGNTIYF.

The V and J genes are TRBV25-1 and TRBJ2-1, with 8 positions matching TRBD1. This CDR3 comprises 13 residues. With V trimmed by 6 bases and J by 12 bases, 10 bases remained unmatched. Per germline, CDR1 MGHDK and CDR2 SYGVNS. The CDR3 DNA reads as TGTGCCAGCAGAGGACAGGGTGTAGGTGCGCAGTTCTTC. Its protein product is CASRGQGVGAQFF.

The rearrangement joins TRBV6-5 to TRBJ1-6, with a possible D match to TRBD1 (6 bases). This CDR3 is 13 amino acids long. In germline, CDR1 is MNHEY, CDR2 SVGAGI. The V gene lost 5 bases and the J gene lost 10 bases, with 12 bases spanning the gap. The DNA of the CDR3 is TGTGCCAGCAGTACACAGGGTCGATCACCCCTCCACTTT. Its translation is CASSTQGRSPLHF.

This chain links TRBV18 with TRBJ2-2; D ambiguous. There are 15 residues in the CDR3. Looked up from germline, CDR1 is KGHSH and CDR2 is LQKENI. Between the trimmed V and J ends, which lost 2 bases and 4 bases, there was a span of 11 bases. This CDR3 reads CASSPTPGTTGELFF. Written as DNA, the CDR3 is TGTGCCAGCTCACCAACACCAGGAACCACCGGGGAGCTGTTTTTT.

The CDR3 DNA reads TGCAGTGTTTCATCAGGGTTCGAGCAGTACTTC. Translating it yields CSVSSGFEQYF. The chain has TRBV20-1 and TRBJ2-7; weak D call: TRBD1 (5 bases). V shed 7 bases and J shed 6 bases, with 13 bases lying between them. The CDR3 sequence is 11 residues long. Looked up from germline, CDR1 is DFQATT and CDR2 is SNEGSKA (reference sequence).

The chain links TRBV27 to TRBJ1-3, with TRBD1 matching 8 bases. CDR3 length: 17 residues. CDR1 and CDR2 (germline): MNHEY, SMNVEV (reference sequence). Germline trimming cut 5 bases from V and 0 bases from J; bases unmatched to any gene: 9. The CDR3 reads CASSRQGRPGSGNTIYF. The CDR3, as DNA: TGTGCCAGCAGTAGACAGGGGCGCCCCGGCTCTGGAAACACCATATATTTT.

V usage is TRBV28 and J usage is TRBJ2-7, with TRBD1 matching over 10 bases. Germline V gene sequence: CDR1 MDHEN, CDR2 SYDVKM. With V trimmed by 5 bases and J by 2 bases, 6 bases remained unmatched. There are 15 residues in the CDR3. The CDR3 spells CASSPPGTGAYEQYV. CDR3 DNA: TGTGCCAGCAGTCCGCCCGGGACAGGGGCCTACGAGCAGTACGTC.

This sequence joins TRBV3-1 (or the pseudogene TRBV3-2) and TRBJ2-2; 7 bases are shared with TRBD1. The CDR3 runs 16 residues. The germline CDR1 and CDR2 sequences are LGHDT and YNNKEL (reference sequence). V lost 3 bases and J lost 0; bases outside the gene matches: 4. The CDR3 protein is CASSQVTGTNTGELFF. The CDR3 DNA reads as TGTGCCAGCAGCCAGGTGACAGGGACGAACACCGGGGAGCTGTTTTTT.

The CDR3 spells CASSDEGTGGNYGYTF. The CDR3 nucleotides are TGCGCCAGCAGTGATGAGGGGACAGGGGGCAACTATGGCTACACCTTC. The V gene is TRBV10-2, the J gene TRBJ1-2; 12 positions match TRBD1. Germline V lookup: CDR1 WSHSY, CDR2 SAAADI. The CDR3 totals 16 residues. Trimming at V came to 3 bases and at J to 2 bases, leaving 4 bases not matched to a gene.